This TCR beta chain derives from a study of vaccination and CD4 T cells after COVID-19 (dated by TCRdb to 2021 to 2024). About the investigation overall: Convalescent patients had a positive SARS-CoV-2 result on nasal swab PCR, and of these patients, nine had mild disease and one had severe disease. Post-COVID blood samples from convalescent patients were collected a median of roughly 100 days after diagnosis, with a range of about 30 to 170 days. Post-vaccine blood samples were collected a median of about 66 days after the second vaccine dose, ranging from 14 to 241 days. As controls, cultures received a CEFX viral epitope pool (the positive control), an HIV-1 Nef peptide pool (the negative control), or no peptide at all. Six males and four females were included in the convalescent cohort, with two Hispanic individuals, seven Caucasians, two Asians and one multiracial person represented. Participants got two doses of the Pfizer-BioNTech BNT162b2 vaccine (n=8) or two doses of the Moderna mRNA-1273 vaccine (n=2). In roughly nine COVID-19 convalescent patients and a handful of infection-naive healthy vaccine recipients, the spike-specific CD4+ TCR repertoire before mRNA vaccination was compared with the repertoire after mRNA vaccination. Culture stimuli were overlapping spike peptide pools from SARS-CoV-2 and from the common cold coronaviruses HCoV-NL63, HCoV-OC43 and HCoV-229E. Study-wide findings and limitations: The median number of SARS-CoV-2-reactive clonotypes rose from under 25 after infection to approximately 41 after vaccination, but the change was not significant. Relatively few convalescent patients were included in the study, and early timepoints after natural infection were not analyzed. In convalescent patients, nearly all vaccine-specific clones (304 of 307) were found to be mono-reactive for SARS-CoV-2 spike rather than cross-reactive with common cold coronaviruses. In convalescent patients, a median approximately 90% of post-vaccine SARS-CoV-2-reactive clones were detected only after vaccination, suggesting vaccine-specific priming.

The library relied on PCR. TCR sequencing of DNA from cultured CD4+ T cells used the Oncomine TCR Beta short-read assay at the Johns Hopkins FTIC core. The QIAamp micro DNA kit was used to extract genomic DNA from the cultured CD4+ T cells. Oncomine TCR Beta libraries made from cultured CD4+ T cells were pooled using unique dual indexes and sequenced on an Illumina iSeq 100. Turning to the authors' computational methods: Non-productive sequences were removed, and CDR3s that did not start with C, did not end with F or W, or were shorter than 7 amino acids were discarded. Antigen-specific clonotypes were identified with the MANAFEST web application by comparing peptide-stimulated wells with reference and other culture wells. An FDR below 0.05, an odds ratio above 5, and a productive frequency above 0.1% in at least two of three replicate wells were required for clones to be considered positive. Clonotypes that were significantly expanded in both SARS-CoV-2 spike wells and at least one common cold coronavirus spike condition were defined as cross-reactive. Similarity between CDR3 sequences was evaluated in R version 3.6.1 using Levenshtein distances (stringdist) and unrooted phylogenetic trees (ape). Using fastp trimming at Q25 and MiXCR clonotype assembly, TCRdb reanalyzed the public sequencing data and kept in-frame beta chains. A single entry per CDR3 protein holds the most common genes and DNA from its merged rows. The V and J calls and clone size come from TCRdb's table, not from the authors' own analysis. The sample yields over 15,000 distinct CDR3 sequences; approximately 44% were counted once. Around 6.6% of the sample is taken by the ten largest.

This clonotype has more than one count but fewer than ten. The antigen it recognizes is unknown. No much larger clone exists at a distance of one base, and base qualities are not known. The treatment or condition label corresponds to: 10-day PBMC culture with coronavirus spike peptide pools or control peptides (ViraFEST assay). To expand antigen-specific T cells with peptide pools and then pick out the expanded clonotypes through TCR sequencing, the study relied on the ViraFEST assay. The positive SARS-CoV-2 PCR tests of the convalescent patients were dated from March to December 2020, before the Alpha, Beta and Delta variants emerged in the United States. Each well held about 2 million PBMCs cultured in IMDM containing approximately 5% human AB serum and roughly 10 IU/ml IL-2, with 10 ug/ml peptide pools added. On days 3 and 7, half of the culture medium was replaced with fresh IL-2-containing medium. After less than twelve days of culture, CD4+ T cells were isolated by negative selection with the EasySep CD4+ T cell isolation kit. PBMCs were separated from whole blood using Ficoll-Paque Plus gradient centrifugation and then either used fresh or cryopreserved at -140C. Triplicate wells were generally used for each culture condition.

V was cut back by 4 bases and J by 0 bases, leaving a gap of 6 bases between them. In the germline V gene, CDR1 corresponds to SNHLY and CDR2 to FYNNEI. Including cysteine and phenylalanine, the CDR3 has 13 amino acids. Here the CDR3 DNA is all that survives: 39 bases in frame from base 1. The chain is made from TRBV2 and TRBJ1-1; 5 matching bases give a weak D call of TRBD1. The source was CD4+ T cells from blood, cultured in vitro, collected after SARS-CoV-2 vaccination. The receptor was derived from a human donor who had recovered from COVID-19. The sequenced DNA: TGTGCCAGCAGTGGGGACCTGAACACTGAAGCTTTCTTT. Its protein is CASSGDLNTEAFF.